The clone carrying this TCR beta chain appeared a few times. What it binds is not known. The germline V gene has CDR1 KGHSH and CDR2 LQKENI. Deletions cut 6 bases from V and 3 bases from J, with 12 bases between. The CDR3 runs to 14 residues. These data originate in a study of T-cell memory formation after mild COVID-19. Study information: The TCR clusters were mostly specific to one donor. Study results and limitations: Clones that contracted clustered mainly in CM and EM if CD4+ and in EMRA if CD8+. Pre-infection memory contained some responding clones, which suggested that cross-reactive memory had joined.

TCRdb reprocessed the 5' RACE reads with MiXCR, giving one entry per CDR3 protein. Here the sample spans about 340,000 distinct CDR3 sequences, approximately 12% being singletons. The sequenced sample consisted of PBMCs or a T cell subset sorted from them (not recorded which). The chain joins TRBV18 to TRBJ1-5; D not certain. This receptor was identified in a young man who had mild COVID-19 (a few samples of this study predate the infection). Cell type and time point are not known. CDR3 protein: CASSASVDNQPQHF. The CDR3 DNA reads as TGTGCCAGCTCGGCGTCGGTCGACAATCAGCCCCAGCATTTT.